This passage covers 15 T cell receptor beta chains from one sample sequenced in a study of T-cell reconstitution after alpha-beta-depleted transplantation in children. This sample's TCRbeta library carried unique molecular identifier barcodes. TCRdb fed the PCR reads into MiXCR, producing one record per CDR3 protein. The table includes 120,000 to 150,000 distinct CDR3 sequences, 8% to 10% detected once. Source: PBMCs, mostly from graft donor cells, taken 180 days after TCRalphabeta/CD19-depleted stem cell transplant. The source of these receptors is a female patient under 10 years old who had a stem cell transplant for congenital amegakaryocytic thrombocytopenia, so the T cells may come from the graft donor.

This clonotype has at least ten counts. The chain joins TRBV12-3 or TRBV12-4 to TRBJ2-1; D call uncertain. V lost 5 bases and J 8 bases, leaving 16 bases between the germline ends. CDR3 length equals 14 residues. The CDR3 is CASSPTGRYDEQFF. CDR3 in DNA: TGTGCCAGCAGTCCCACGGGTAGATACGATGAGCAGTTCTTC.

This chain joins TRBV28 and TRBJ2-3; the D call may be TRBD1 or TRBD2 (5 bases each). CDR1 and CDR2 (germline): MDHEN, SYDVKM. There are 14 residues in the CDR3. V gave up 5 bases and J gave up 6 bases, with 15 bases separating them. The CDR3: CASSRQGGSDTQYF. The CDR3 DNA sequence: TGTGCCAGCAGTCGCCAGGGCGGGTCCGATACGCAGTATTTT. The whole variable domain, filled in from reference TRBV28 and TRBJ2-3, reads DVKVTQSSRYLVKRTGEKVFLECVQDMDHENMFWYRQDPGLGLRLIYFSYDVKMKEKGDIPEGYSVSREKKERFSLILESASTNQTSMYLCASSRQGGSDTQYFGPGTRLTVL.

This clonotype has ten or more counts. This chain joins TRBV5-1 and TRBJ1-4, with unresolved D. The CDR3 spans 12 residues. The germline gives CDR1 SGHRS, CDR2 YFSETQ. The V gene lost 1 base and the J gene lost 7 bases, with 5 bases spanning the gap. CDR3 amino acids: CASSLSSEKLFF. The CDR3 nucleotides read TGCGCCAGCAGCTTGTCGAGTGAAAAACTGTTTTTT. Supplemented by reference TRBV5-1 and TRBJ1-4, the full variable domain reads KAGVTQTPRYLIKTRGQQVTLSCSPISGHRSVSWYQQTPGQGLQFLFEYFSETQRNKGNFPGRFSGRQFSNSRSEMNVSTLELGDSALYLCASSLSSEKLFFGSGTQLSVL.

The chain couples TRBV20-1 to TRBJ2-1; D call uncertain. This CDR3 contains 11 residues. Germline V gene data show CDR1 as DFQATT and CDR2 as SNEGSKA (reference sequence). Trimming pared 1 base from V and 7 bases from J, leaving 5 bases between. The CDR3 DNA is TGCAGTGCTAGAGGGTTGAATGAGCAGTTCTTC. Protein: CSARGLNEQFF.

In its sample, this clonotype was seen many times. The V and J genes are TRBV12-3 or TRBV12-4 and TRBJ2-7, with 10 bases aligning to TRBD1. The CDR3 is 15 amino acids. The V and J ends lost 4 bases and 2 bases, in that order; junction bases with no gene match: 5. The chain's CDR3 is CASSYRGQGAYEQYF. The CDR3 nucleotides are TGTGCCAGCAGTTACAGAGGACAGGGGGCCTACGAGCAGTACTTC.

This clonotype was detected ten times or more. This rearrangement joins TRBV11-3 to TRBJ2-3, with 9 bases aligning to TRBD1. Germline V gene data show CDR1 as SGHNT and CDR2 as YENEEA. The CDR3 has 21 amino acids. Losses at the gene ends were 5 bases for V and 1 base for J; bases not matched to a gene: 22. In DNA form, the CDR3 reads TGTGCCAGCAGCCTTAGACAGGGGGAAGTTGGCAGCCCGAGGGGCACAGATACGCAGTATTTT. Encoded protein: CASSLRQGEVGSPRGTDTQYF.

This sequence joins TRBV5-5 and TRBJ1-2; 7 bases are a match to TRBD1. Germline-derived CDR1 and CDR2 are SGHKS and YYEKEE (reference sequence). The V and J ends lost 0 bases and 6 bases, in that order; junction bases with no gene match: 8. This CDR3 is 15 amino acids long. CDR3 sequence (DNA): TGTGCCAGCAGCTTGGTGACCGGGACAGATCATGGCTACACCTTC. The encoded protein is CASSLVTGTDHGYTF.

J is TRBJ2-1 and V is TRBV20-1; possibly TRBD1 or TRBD2 for D (7 bases each). The length of the CDR3 is 12 residues. V shed 5 bases and J shed 8 bases, with 13 bases lying between them. Germline CDR1 reads DFQATT; CDR2 reads SNEGSKA (reference sequence). CDR3 protein: CSAGQGGHEQFF. The CDR3 DNA follows: TGCAGTGCTGGTCAGGGGGGGCATGAGCAGTTCTTC.

This clonotype was recorded many times. The chain is built from TRBV20-1 and TRBJ2-3; TRBD2 matches at 12 bases. This CDR3 comprises 16 residues. Germline values: CDR1 DFQATT, CDR2 SNEGSKA (reference sequence). V lost 3 bases, J lost 4 bases, and 8 bases stayed unmatched. CDR3 coding DNA: TGCAGTGCTAGCGCTAGACTAGCGGGAGATCCAGATACGCAGTATTTT. Amino acid sequence: CSASARLAGDPDTQYF.

This clonotype was found a few times. This chain uses TRBV12-3 or TRBV12-4 with TRBJ2-2, with TRBD2 identical over 11 bases. The CDR3 is made up of 15 amino acids. Unmatched junction bases numbered 7, after V lost 7 bases and J lost 6 bases. The CDR3 spells CASTLLAGVPGELFF. The CDR3 DNA follows: TGTGCCAGCACCTTACTAGCGGGAGTACCCGGGGAGCTGTTTTTT.

In this sample, this clonotype turned up many times. The chain links TRBV20-1 to TRBJ2-1, with 8 bases fitting TRBD2. Germline-derived CDR1 and CDR2 are DFQATT and SNEGSKA (reference sequence). The CDR3 sequence is 14 residues long. Germline trimming cut 0 bases from V and 9 bases from J; bases unmatched to any gene: 7. The CDR3 loop is CSARDGGRLSEQFF. Written as DNA, the CDR3 is TGCAGTGCTAGAGATGGCGGGAGGCTGAGTGAGCAGTTCTTC.

This clonotype was seen only a few times. The gene calls are TRBV28 and TRBJ1-4; possibly TRBD1 for D (5 bases). The CDR3 sequence is 16 residues long. Trimming shortened V by 5 bases and J by 3 bases, and 16 bases separated the two germline ends. The germline V gene has CDR1 MDHEN and CDR2 SYDVKM. The CDR3 protein is CASSPFPGGANEKLFF. The CDR3, as DNA: TGTGCCAGCAGTCCGTTTCCTGGGGGTGCTAATGAAAAACTGTTTTTT.

This clonotype was counted a few times. The chain is built from TRBV4-3 and TRBJ2-5, with TRBD1 matching 7 bases. The CDR3 is made up of 14 amino acids. CDR1 is LGHNA, CDR2 YSLEER, per germline. J lost 5 bases, V lost 3 bases, and 6 bases had no gene match. For the CDR3, the DNA is TGCGCCAGCAGCCACGACAGGGTTTTCGAGACCCAGTACTTC. Its protein is CASSHDRVFETQYF.

This sequence joins TRBV20-1 and TRBJ1-6; D gene unclear. With 0 bases removed from V and 0 bases from J, the gap between germline ends came to 12 bases. Germline lookup yields CDR1 DFQATT and CDR2 SNEGSKA (reference sequence). This CDR3 contains 17 residues. CDR3 nucleotides: TGCAGTGCTAGAGACCGTATCACCAGCTCCTATAATTCACCCCTCCACTTT. It translates to CSARDRITSSYNSPLHF.

This clonotype was counted a few times. The chain uses TRBV7-9 and TRBJ2-2, with D perhaps TRBD2 (6 bases). CDR3 length equals 16 residues. The V end was cut by 1 base, the J end by 4 bases, with 13 bases between. Germline CDR1 is SEHNR and CDR2 is FQNEAQ (reference sequence). CDR3 sequence reads: CASSLGGTLVTGELFF. The CDR3, as DNA: TGTGCCAGCAGCTTAGGAGGGACTTTGGTCACCGGGGAGCTGTTTTTT.